These 21 T cell receptor beta chains were all obtained from the same sample, sequenced in a study of naive and memory T cell subsets (dated by TCRdb to the late 2010s). The study reported a robust and sensitive protocol to amplify, sequence and analyze TCRs, based on 3' ligation of a UMI-containing oligonucleotide to TCR cDNA. The library was made by 5' RACE. The instrument was an Illumina MiSeq. The ligated cDNA was amplified by four rounds of PCR, in which nested alpha and beta constant region primers were used together with the SP2 primer. TCRdb trimmed the raw reads at Q25, called clones with MiXCR and kept productive beta chains. Merged by CDR3 protein, the rows form single entries marked with the most common genes and DNA. The sample contains 50,000 or so distinct CDR3 sequences, about 7% of them found a single time. In total, the top ten clones hold about 9.8% of the sample. Receptors originate from a male donor in good health.

There are many counts of this clonotype. The rearrangement uses TRBV12-3 or TRBV12-4 and TRBJ1-1; D gene ambiguous. V was trimmed by 7 bases and J by 2 bases, leaving 11 bases between them. There are 13 residues in the CDR3. For the CDR3, the DNA is TGTGCCAGCACCCCTTCCTCCAACACTGAAGCTTTCTTT. Translation: CASTPSSNTEAFF.

In this sample, this clonotype turned up many times. The chain carries TRBV6-1 and TRBJ2-7, with TRBD2 matching over 7 bases. The germline V gene has CDR1 MNHNS and CDR2 SASEGT. This CDR3 comprises 15 residues. After removal of 2 bases from V and 7 bases from J, the junction contained 11 bases not matched to a gene. Written as DNA, the CDR3 is TGTGCCAGCAGTGAAATTGGCGGGAGCGTTGGGGAGCAGTACTTC. Translation gives CASSEIGGSVGEQYF.

This clonotype was seen ten or more times. The CDR3, as DNA: TGTGCCAGCAGCCCCGGGACAGGGCCCTACGAGCAGTACTTC. It translates to CASSPGTGPYEQYF. The chain combines TRBV12-3 or TRBV12-4 with TRBJ2-7, with 9 bases identical to TRBD1. J lost 2 bases, V lost 6 bases, and 5 bases had no gene match. The CDR3 totals 14 residues.

This clonotype was seen many times. As DNA, the CDR3 is TGTGCCAGCAGCCAAAACGCAAGGGACCCAACTGGAAACACCATATATTTT. It encodes CASSQNARDPTGNTIYF. The chain combines TRBV3-1 with TRBJ1-3, with D tentatively TRBD1 (5 bases). The length of the CDR3 is 17 residues. Trimming removed 2 bases from V and 2 bases from J, with 16 bases in between. Looked up from germline, CDR1 is LGHDT and CDR2 is YNNKEL (reference sequence).

V and J are TRBV28 and TRBJ2-7, with D uncertain. V lost 6 bases and J 2 bases, leaving 14 bases between the germline ends. This CDR3 region has 14 residues. From germline, CDR1 is MDHEN and CDR2 SYDVKM. Here the CDR3 reads CASSPDRAPYEQYF. CDR3 sequence (DNA): TGTGCCAGCAGCCCAGACCGAGCCCCCTACGAGCAGTACTTC.

This clonotype was counted only a few times. The chain has TRBV27 and TRBJ1-6; possibly TRBD1 for D (5 bases). Germline CDR1 reads MNHEY; CDR2 reads SMNVEV (reference sequence). CDR3 length equals 14 residues. Trimming cost V 3 bases and J 7 bases, with 10 bases left between them. In DNA form, the CDR3 reads TGTGCCAGCAGTTTCCAGGGCACGAATTCACCCCTCCACTTT. It specifies CASSFQGTNSPLHF.

This clonotype has ten or more counts. The rearrangement uses TRBV30 and TRBJ1-4, with no clear D. This CDR3 comprises 13 residues. V was clipped by 8 bases and J by 0 bases, with 10 bases between them. Germline V lookup: CDR1 GTSNPN, CDR2 SVGIG (reference sequence). The CDR3 sequence: CASSVATNEKLFF. DNA of the CDR3: TGTGCCAGCTCGGTTGCAACTAATGAAAAACTGTTTTTT.

The table lists this clonotype with many counts. The chain employs TRBV10-3 and TRBJ2-1, with D perhaps being TRBD1 or TRBD2 (5 bases each). V was cut by 1 base and J by 3 bases, with 16 bases left in between. The germline gives CDR1 ENHRY, CDR2 SYGVKD. The CDR3 consists of 17 residues. The CDR3 DNA follows: TGTGCCATCAGTGAGTGGGACGCTCTCACCCTCTACAATGAGCAGTTCTTC. Translation gives CAISEWDALTLYNEQFF.

This clonotype was counted at least ten times. The chain employs TRBV19 and TRBJ2-1, with 8 nucleotides matching TRBD2. CDR1 and CDR2 (germline): LNHDA, SQIVND (reference sequence). CDR3 length: 13 residues. V trimming: 7 bases; J trimming: 7 bases; junction bases outside the gene matches: 6. The DNA for the CDR3 is TGTGCCAGTATGCTAGCGGGTTGGAATGAGCAGTTCTTC. This translates into CASMLAGWNEQFF.

This clonotype has ten or more counts. The genes are TRBV6-1 and TRBJ2-7, with 8 bases identical to TRBD1. V trimming: 10 bases; J trimming: 1 base; junction bases outside the gene matches: 6. The CDR3 is made up of 13 amino acids. Germline V gene data show CDR1 as MNHNS and CDR2 as SASEGT. The CDR3 region has the DNA TGTGCCACCAGACAGGGGTTTTCCTACGAGCAGTACTTC. Its protein is CATRQGFSYEQYF.

This clonotype was counted only a few times. The genes are TRBV29-1 and TRBJ1-4; possible D gene TRBD1, 5 bases. Per the germline V gene, CDR1 is SQVTM and CDR2 is ANQGSEA. The CDR3 covers 14 residues. Trimming removed 1 base at V and 1 base at J, with 7 bases between. Written as DNA, the CDR3 is TGCAGCGTTGAAGGGAGGGGAACTAATGAAAAACTGTTTTTT. Protein sequence: CSVEGRGTNEKLFF.

A word on this clonotype: Relative to the germline gene, one junction end is altered; a read error may explain this. This chain joins TRBV28 and TRBJ1-1; D gene ambiguous. Germline-derived CDR1 and CDR2 are MDHEN and SYDVKM. CDR3 length: 14 amino acids. The CDR3 reads CARSFLTSGTEAFF. CDR3 bases: TGTGCCAGAAGTTTTTTGACCTCGGGCACTGAAGCTTTCTTT.

In this sample, this clonotype turned up a few times. This sequence joins TRBV5-1 and TRBJ2-1; TRBD2 aligns across 7 bases. Per the germline V gene, CDR1 is SGHRS and CDR2 is YFSETQ. V shed 1 base and J 6 bases; nucleotides not matched to a gene: 7. The length of the CDR3 is 15 residues. CDR3 in amino acids: CASSLWTSGPNEQFF. The CDR3 region has the DNA TGCGCCAGCAGCTTGTGGACTAGTGGTCCCAATGAGCAGTTCTTC.

This clonotype has only a few counts. The rearrangement joins TRBV13 to TRBJ2-1; maybe TRBD2 (5 bases). From germline, CDR1 is PRHDT and CDR2 FYEKMQ (reference sequence). This CDR3 spans 15 amino acids. The V end lost 5 bases, the J end lost 4 bases, and 15 bases lay between the germline ends. The CDR3 loop reads CASSPVSGTYNEQFF. The CDR3 coding sequence is TGTGCCAGCAGCCCTGTCAGCGGAACATACAATGAGCAGTTCTTC.

A few counts support this clonotype. The gene calls are TRBV25-1 and TRBJ2-7; D is possibly TRBD2 (5 bases). The CDR3 spans 17 residues. CDR1 MGHDK and CDR2 SYGVNS come from the germline V gene. V was trimmed by 4 bases and J by 2 bases, leaving 21 bases between them. CDR3 in amino acids: CASSGPEEGRPPYEQYF. CDR3 nucleotide sequence: TGTGCCAGCAGTGGGCCGGAGGAAGGTAGGCCCCCCTACGAGCAGTACTTC.

The chain couples TRBV3-1 to TRBJ2-6, with 11 bases that match TRBD1. V gave up 4 bases and J gave up 1 base; unmatched junction bases: 6. Germline V gene data show CDR1 as LGHDT and CDR2 as YNNKEL (reference sequence). CDR3 size: 18 residues. CDR3 sequence: CASSPRTGGGSGANVLTF. Written as DNA, the CDR3 is TGTGCCAGCAGCCCCAGGACAGGGGGCGGTTCTGGGGCCAACGTCCTGACTTTC.

The rearrangement uses TRBV12-3 or TRBV12-4 and TRBJ1-5; the D gene is possibly TRBD1 (5 bases). The germline V and J ends were trimmed by 5 bases and 6 bases, with 17 bases remaining between them. The CDR3 spans 15 residues. The CDR3 nucleotides read TGTGCCAGCAGTCACTCACAGGCTGGCGGTCAGCCCCAGCATTTT. Residues: CASSHSQAGGQPQHF.

This clonotype was recorded at least ten times. J is TRBJ1-1 and V is TRBV11-2, with D tentatively TRBD1 (6 bases). CDR1 is SGHAT, CDR2 FQNNGV, per germline. V was shortened by 2 bases and J by 8 bases, with 12 bases between the two germline ends. The CDR3 has 13 residues. The CDR3: CASSLIQGAEAFF. The CDR3 coding sequence is TGTGCCAGCAGCTTAATACAGGGCGCGGAAGCTTTCTTT. Looking up the rest from reference TRBV11-2 and TRBJ1-1 gives the full variable domain: EAGVAQSPRYKIIEKRQSVAFWCNPISGHATLYWYQQILGQGPKLLIQFQNNGVVDDSQLPKDRFSAERLKGVDSTLKIQPAKLEDSAVYLCASSLIQGAEAFFGQGTRLTVV.

This clonotype was recorded at least ten times. The chain links TRBV6-5 to TRBJ2-5, with 7 positions matching TRBD1. J gave up 10 bases and V 4 bases, and 3 bases lay outside the gene matches. The CDR3 sequence is 11 residues long. Germline V gene sequence: CDR1 MNHEY, CDR2 SVGAGI. The CDR3 DNA reads TGTGCCAGCAGTTGGGGGACAGTCCAGTACTTC. Translation gives CASSWGTVQYF.

This clonotype was seen a few times. The chain employs TRBV20-1 and TRBJ2-5; TRBD2 agrees at 10 bases. The junction had 2 bases not matched to a gene; V was cut back by 4 bases and J by 0 bases. The CDR3 has 14 residues. From germline, CDR1 is DFQATT and CDR2 SNEGSKA (reference sequence). The CDR3 loop reads CSAILAGDQETQYF. The CDR3 DNA sequence: TGCAGTGCTATTCTAGCGGGAGACCAAGAGACCCAGTACTTC.

This clonotype was picked up many times. The J gene is TRBJ2-3, the V gene TRBV6-5; unclear D gene. V lost 0 bases to trimming and J lost 0 bases, with 7 bases between them. Germline CDR1 is MNHEY and CDR2 is SVGAGI. The CDR3 has 15 amino acids. The CDR3 loop is CASSYSSLSTDTQYF. The CDR3 coding sequence is TGTGCCAGCAGTTACTCATCACTAAGCACAGATACGCAGTATTTT.